The rows below give T cell receptor beta chains drawn from one sample of a study of blood T cell repertoires in COVID-19. The method was immunoSEQ multiplex PCR; TCRdb's version includes in-frame clones alone and lacks a portion of them. This sample has some 50,000 clones, with approximately 80% found just once. Sequenced material: peripheral blood. Receptor source: a man between 50 and 59 years old with acute or convalescent COVID-19. The CDR3 runs from the conserved cysteine through the conserved F or W. Each record gives: CDR3 length, V gene, J gene, D gene, clone size, CDR3 protein, CDR3 DNA. The D gene is left open where the match is weak. Clone size is given for some rows only: seen once, a few or many times, or a class if the clone is expanded.

length: 12
V: TRBV6-5
J: TRBJ1-1
D: NA
size: NA
CDR3: CASGRQNTEAFF
DNA: TGTGCCAGCGGAAGACAGAACACTGAAGCTTTCTTT

length: 15
V: TRBV5-1
J: TRBJ2-7
D: TRBD2
size: NA
CDR3: CASSTLAGSSYEQYF
DNA: TGCGCCAGCAGCACCCTAGCGGGGAGTTCCTACGAGCAGTACTTC

length: 15
V: TRBV2
J: TRBJ2-2
D: TRBD1
size: NA
CDR3: CASILTGGRTGELFF
DNA: TGTGCCAGCATCTTGACAGGGGGTCGCACCGGGGAGCTGTTTTTT

length: 13
V: TRBV12-3/TRBV12-4
J: TRBJ1-3
D: NA
size: few
CDR3: CASSEIEGNTIYF
DNA: TGTGCCAGCAGCGAGATCGAAGGAAACACCATATATTTT

length: 16
V: TRBV30
J: TRBJ1-1
D: TRBD1
size: NA
CDR3: CAWSLPGQGMNTEAFF
DNA: TGTGCCTGGAGTCTCCCGGGACAGGGGATGAACACTGAAGCTTTCTTT

length: 14
V: TRBV6-5
J: TRBJ2-1
D: TRBD2
size: NA
CDR3: CASSYVGGANEQFF
DNA: TGTGCCAGCAGTTACGTGGGAGGGGCCAATGAGCAGTTCTTC

length: 16
V: TRBV11-2
J: TRBJ2-3
D: NA
size: NA
CDR3: CASTFRGGRAEDTQYF
DNA: TGTGCCAGCACCTTCCGAGGGGGGAGGGCCGAAGATACGCAGTATTTT

length: 16
V: TRBV7-9
J: TRBJ1-1
D: TRBD1
size: NA
CDR3: CASSLWDRYQNTEAFF
DNA: TGTGCCAGCAGCTTATGGGACAGATACCAGAACACTGAAGCTTTCTTT

length: 15
V: TRBV5-4
J: TRBJ1-1
D: NA
size: NA
CDR3: CASSILDSGMSEAFF
DNA: TGTGCCAGCAGCATCTTGGACAGCGGTATGTCTGAAGCTTTCTTT

length: 15
V: TRBV5-1
J: TRBJ2-5
D: NA
size: once
CDR3: CASSLAGFGQETQYF
DNA: TGCGCCAGCAGCTTGGCGGGGTTCGGCCAAGAGACCCAGTACTTC

length: 17
V: TRBV5-1
J: TRBJ1-2
D: TRBD1
size: once
CDR3: CASSFSGTAEDNYGYTF
DNA: TGCGCCAGCAGCTTTTCCGGGACAGCGGAAGACAACTATGGCTACACCTTC

length: 14
V: TRBV9
J: TRBJ2-7
D: TRBD1
size: NA
CDR3: CASSVGGTGAGQYF
DNA: TGTGCCAGCAGCGTAGGAGGGACAGGGGCTGGGCAGTACTTC

length: 15
V: TRBV9
J: TRBJ2-2
D: TRBD1
size: NA
CDR3: CASSAGTGVVRELFF
DNA: TGTGCCAGCAGCGCCGGGACAGGGGTCGTGCGGGAGCTGTTTTTT

length: 11
V: TRBV10-2
J: TRBJ2-1
D: NA
size: NA
CDR3: CASGQDNEQFF
DNA: TGCGCCAGCGGGCAGGACAATGAGCAGTTCTTC

length: 13
V: TRBV7-9
J: TRBJ2-1
D: TRBD2
size: NA
CDR3: CASNPAGPNEQFF
DNA: TGTGCCAGCAATCCAGCGGGACCCAATGAGCAGTTCTTC

length: 15
V: TRBV5-1
J: TRBJ2-2
D: TRBD2
size: NA
CDR3: CASSLGSGGTGELFF
DNA: TGCGCCAGCAGCTTGGGTAGCGGGGGCACCGGGGAGCTGTTTTTT

length: 15
V: TRBV7-8
J: TRBJ1-2
D: NA
size: once
CDR3: CASRPQLGGNYGYTF
DNA: TGTGCCAGCAGGCCACAGCTGGGGGGAAACTATGGCTACACCTTC

length: 12
V: TRBV6-5
J: TRBJ1-1
D: NA
size: NA
CDR3: CASSRTNTEAFF
DNA: TGTGCCAGCAGTCGGACAAACACTGAAGCTTTCTTT

length: 13
V: TRBV19
J: TRBJ2-2
D: NA
size: NA
CDR3: CASSSRNTGELFF
DNA: TGTGCCAGTAGTAGCAGAAACACCGGGGAGCTGTTTTTT

length: 14
V: TRBV19
J: TRBJ1-6
D: TRBD1
size: NA
CDR3: CASKAGTGNSPLHF
DNA: TGTGCCAGTAAGGCCGGGACAGGGAATTCACCCCTCCACTTT

length: 13
V: TRBV29-1
J: TRBJ1-2
D: NA
size: few
CDR3: CSAQGVGDYGYTF
DNA: TGCAGCGCCCAAGGTGTCGGAGACTATGGCTACACCTTC

length: 12
V: TRBV15
J: TRBJ2-5
D: NA
size: NA
CDR3: CATSRDKETQYF
DNA: TGTGCCACCAGCAGAGATAAAGAGACCCAGTACTTC

length: 13
V: TRBV29-1
J: TRBJ1-1
D: NA
size: NA
CDR3: CSVSRTANTEAFF
DNA: TGCAGCGTTTCTAGGACAGCCAACACTGAAGCTTTCTTT

length: 13
V: TRBV20-1
J: TRBJ1-1
D: NA
size: NA
CDR3: CSASINKNTEAFF
DNA: TGCAGTGCTAGTATAAACAAGAACACTGAAGCTTTCTTT

length: 14
V: TRBV11-2
J: TRBJ2-7
D: NA
size: NA
CDR3: CASSIWTLSYEQYF
DNA: TGTGCCAGCAGCATCTGGACTCTTTCCTACGAGCAGTACTTC

length: 14
V: TRBV9
J: TRBJ1-1
D: TRBD1
size: NA
CDR3: CASSVATGGTEAFF
DNA: TGTGCCAGCAGCGTGGCGACAGGGGGCACTGAAGCTTTCTTT

length: 15
V: TRBV4-1
J: TRBJ1-1
D: NA
size: NA
CDR3: CASSQVGAENTEAFF
DNA: TGCGCCAGCAGCCAAGTTGGGGCGGAGAACACTGAAGCTTTCTTT

length: 16
V: TRBV11-2
J: TRBJ1-1
D: NA
size: NA
CDR3: CASSSDRLGMNTEAFF
DNA: TGTGCCAGCAGCTCCGACAGGCTTGGGATGAACACTGAAGCTTTCTTT

length: 14
V: TRBV7-8
J: TRBJ1-1
D: NA
size: once
CDR3: CASKLLFANTEAFF
DNA: TGTGCCAGCAAGCTGTTATTCGCGAACACTGAAGCTTTCTTT

length: 15
V: TRBV7-9
J: TRBJ1-6
D: NA
size: NA
CDR3: CASSYLDSKNSPLHF
DNA: TGTGCCAGCAGCTACTTGGACAGTAAGAATTCACCCCTCCACTTT

length: 16
V: TRBV18
J: TRBJ1-1
D: TRBD1
size: few
CDR3: CASSPRLGQKNTEAFF
DNA: TGTGCCAGCTCACCACGACTGGGACAGAAAAACACTGAAGCTTTCTTT

length: 14
V: TRBV3-1/TRBV3-2
J: TRBJ1-2
D: NA
size: NA
CDR3: CASSQEGSNYGYTF
DNA: TGTGCCAGCAGCCAAGAGGGCAGTAACTATGGCTACACCTTC

length: 17
V: TRBV6-4
J: TRBJ2-3
D: TRBD2
size: NA
CDR3: CASSALGLAGVPDTQYF
DNA: TGTGCCAGCAGTGCCCTAGGACTAGCGGGAGTTCCAGATACGCAGTATTTT

length: 13
V: TRBV5-4
J: TRBJ2-7
D: NA
size: NA
CDR3: CASSFQGSYEQYF
DNA: TGTGCCAGCAGCTTTCAGGGAAGTTACGAGCAGTACTTC

length: 21
V: TRBV21-1
J: TRBJ1-4
D: NA
size: once
CDR3: CASSKKLAASGQATLNEKLFF
DNA: TGTGCCAGCAGCAAAAAGTTGGCAGCGTCAGGACAGGCCACTCTTAATGAAAAACTGTTTTTT

length: 13
V: TRBV29-1
J: TRBJ2-3
D: TRBD2
size: once
CDR3: CSVVGDYTDTQYF
DNA: TGCAGCGTTGTTGGGGACTACACAGATACGCAGTATTTT

length: 13
V: TRBV30
J: TRBJ2-7
D: TRBD1
size: NA
CDR3: CASRDRSSYEQYF
DNA: TGTGCCTCCCGGGACAGAAGCTCCTACGAGCAGTACTTC

length: 15
V: TRBV9
J: TRBJ1-2
D: NA
size: NA
CDR3: CASSATASPNYGYTF
DNA: TGTGCCAGCAGCGCGACAGCGAGCCCTAACTATGGCTACACCTTC

length: 17
V: TRBV11-2
J: TRBJ2-7
D: TRBD1
size: NA
CDR3: CASSLPARDRGPYEQYF
DNA: TGTGCCAGCAGCTTGCCCGCCCGGGACAGGGGCCCCTACGAGCAGTACTTC

length: 15
V: TRBV13
J: TRBJ2-1
D: TRBD2
size: NA
CDR3: CASSRGGAAYNEQFF
DNA: TGTGCCAGCAGCCGCGGGGGGGCGGCCTACAATGAGCAGTTCTTC

length: 15
V: TRBV9
J: TRBJ2-1
D: TRBD2
size: NA
CDR3: CASRSGTSGVNEQFF
DNA: TGTGCCAGCAGATCCGGGACTAGCGGGGTCAATGAGCAGTTCTTC